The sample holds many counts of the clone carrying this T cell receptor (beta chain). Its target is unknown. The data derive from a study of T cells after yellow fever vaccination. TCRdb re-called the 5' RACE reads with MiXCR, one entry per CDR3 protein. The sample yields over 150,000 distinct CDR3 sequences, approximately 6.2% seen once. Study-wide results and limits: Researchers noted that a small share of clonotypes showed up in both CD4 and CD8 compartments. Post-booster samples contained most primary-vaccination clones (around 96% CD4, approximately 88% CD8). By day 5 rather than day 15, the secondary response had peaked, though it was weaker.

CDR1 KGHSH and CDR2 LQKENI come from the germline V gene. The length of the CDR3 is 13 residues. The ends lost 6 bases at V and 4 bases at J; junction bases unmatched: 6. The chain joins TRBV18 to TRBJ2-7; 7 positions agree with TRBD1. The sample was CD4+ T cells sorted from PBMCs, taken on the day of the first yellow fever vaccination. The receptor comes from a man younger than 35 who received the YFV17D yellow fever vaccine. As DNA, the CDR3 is TGTGCCAGCTCGACAGGGTCCCCTTACGAGCAGTACTTC. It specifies CASSTGSPYEQYF. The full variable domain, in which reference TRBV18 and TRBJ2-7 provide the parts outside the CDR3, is NAGVMQNPRHLVRRRGQEARLRCSPMKGHSHVYWYRQLPEEGLKFMVYLQKENIIDESGMPKERFSAEFPKEGPSILRIQQVVRGDSAAYFCASSTGSPYEQYFGPGTRLTVT.